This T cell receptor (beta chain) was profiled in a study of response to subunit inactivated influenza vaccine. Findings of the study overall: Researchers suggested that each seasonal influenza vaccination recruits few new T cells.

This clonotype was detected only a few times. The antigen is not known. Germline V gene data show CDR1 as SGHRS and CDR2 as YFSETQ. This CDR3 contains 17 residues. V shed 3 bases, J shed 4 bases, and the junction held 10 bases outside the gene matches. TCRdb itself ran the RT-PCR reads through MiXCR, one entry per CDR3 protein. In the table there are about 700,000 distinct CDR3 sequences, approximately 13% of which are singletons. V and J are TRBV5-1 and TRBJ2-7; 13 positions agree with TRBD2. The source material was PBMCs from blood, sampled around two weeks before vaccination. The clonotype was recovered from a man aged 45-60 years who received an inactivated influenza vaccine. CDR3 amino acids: CASSSGLAGVKEYEQYF. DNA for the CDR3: TGCGCCAGCAGCTCCGGACTAGCGGGAGTTAAGGAGTACGAGCAGTACTTC.